A single TCR beta chain is shown here with its context. These data belong to a study of blood T cell repertoires in COVID-19. Enrolled through a virtual design, the participants were between roughly 18 and 95 years of age and came from under 25 US areas. Each participant's cohort was designated according to participant-reported clinical history. TCRdb's table, derived via immunoSEQ multiplex PCR, lists solely in-frame clones and lacks some. The sample lists roughly 520,000 clones, 85% to 90% occurring once. The CDR3 is made up of 15 amino acids. Per the germline V gene, CDR1 is LGHDT and CDR2 is YNNKEL (reference sequence). V dropped 4 bases and J dropped 5 bases, with 18 bases sitting between them.

The sequenced material came from PBMCs or T cells enriched from blood (not recorded which). The receptor was derived from a woman between 40 and 55 years old who had recovered from COVID-19. The genes are TRBV3-1 (or the pseudogene TRBV3-2) and TRBJ2-7, with D unclear. The CDR3, as DNA: TGTGCCAGCAGCCCGCCGTTTGGTGTCGCTAACGAGCAGTACTTC. Translated: CASSPPFGVANEQYF.